The following is a T cell receptor (beta chain) sequence with its context. Its antigen is undetermined. The data were taken from a study of cytomegalovirus exposure and HLA in healthy donors. Study context: Earlier work reported 117 million unique TCR beta sequences from 150 million to 200 million T cells. Genotyping showed 75% to 90% of 300 to 450 donors falling in the Caucasian-associated ancestry cluster.

PCR employed 60 Vbeta and 13 Jbeta primers. Only in-frame clones appear in the TCRdb table, and some are missing; sequencing was by immunoSEQ multiplex PCR. Of some 190,000 clones listed, 82% are singletons. Study results and limitations: In an earlier analysis, most TCR beta V segments were productive about 90% or about 30% of the time.

In germline, CDR1 is SGHNT, CDR2 YENEEA. The CDR3 sequence is 14 residues long. Between the trimmed V and J ends, which lost 1 base and 2 bases, there was a span of 7 bases. Each donor's status was that of a healthy bone marrow donor. The source is a middle-aged man in good health and CMV-seronegative. Material for sequencing was PBMCs. The chain couples TRBV11-3 to TRBJ2-3; unclear D gene. DNA of the CDR3: TGTGCCAGCAGCTTAGCGAGATCCACAGATACGCAGTATTTT. Encoded protein: CASSLARSTDTQYF.